This passage covers 17 T cell receptor beta chains from one sample sequenced in a study of shared clonotypes between healthy human individuals. Clones were read by immunoSEQ multiplex PCR, and TCRdb kept only the in-frame ones, dropping some. The sample has around 2.5 million clones, 93% seen once; the top ten hold 0.36%. Sequenced: naive CD4+ T cells from PBMCs. Specified subset: CD45RA+ positively selected. The receptors were sampled from a man aged 18 to 29 in good health. Some clones in this sample may be carry-over from other donors' samples.

This rearrangement joins TRBV5-4 to TRBJ1-2; 12 bases align to TRBD1. V dropped 4 bases and J dropped 6; count of bases not matched to a gene: 4. The germline gives CDR1 SGHNT, CDR2 YYREEE (reference sequence). This CDR3 region has 14 residues. The chain's CDR3 is CASSRRDRGHGYTF. In nucleotides, the CDR3 is TGTGCCAGCAGCCGGCGGGACAGGGGGCATGGCTACACCTTC.

The V and J genes are TRBV4-1 and TRBJ1-1; no firm D call. Germline loops: CDR1 MGHRA, CDR2 YSYEKL. Trimming pared 5 bases from V and 1 base from J, leaving 17 bases between. This CDR3 has 16 amino acids. The CDR3 nucleotides are TGCGCCAGCAGCTCCAGGCCCGTATGGGCGAACACTGAAGCTTTCTTT. Encoded protein: CASSSRPVWANTEAFF.

This clone was seen once. The gene calls are TRBV29-1 and TRBJ2-1; D remains unclear. With 1 base removed from V and 0 bases from J, the gap between germline ends came to 7 bases. There are 14 residues in the CDR3. The germline V gene encodes CDR1 SQVTM and CDR2 ANQGSEA. The CDR3 DNA sequence: TGCAGCGTTGAAGGGGTTGTCTCCTACAATGAGCAGTTCTTC. Its protein product is CSVEGVVSYNEQFF.

V usage is TRBV29-1 and J usage is TRBJ2-7, with 10 bases that match TRBD2. The CDR3 runs 13 residues. Germline lookup yields CDR1 SQVTM and CDR2 ANQGSEA. The V and J ends lost 6 bases and 5 bases, in that order; junction bases with no gene match: 7. CDR3 DNA: TGCAGCGTAAGCGGGAGGGCCTATCACGAGCAGTACTTC. Amino acid sequence: CSVSGRAYHEQYF.

The rearrangement uses TRBV18 and TRBJ1-3; D might be TRBD1 (6 bases). Trimming cost V 3 bases and J 0 bases, with 9 bases left between them. Germline V lookup: CDR1 KGHSH, CDR2 LQKENI. The CDR3 totals 15 residues. The CDR3 is CASSPKDSSGNTIYF. For the CDR3, the DNA is TGTGCCAGCTCACCCAAGGACAGCTCTGGAAACACCATATATTTT.

J is TRBJ2-1 and V is TRBV28, with 8 nucleotides matching TRBD1. From germline, CDR1 is MDHEN and CDR2 SYDVKM. The CDR3 is 15 residues long. Germline trimming cut 5 bases from V and 4 bases from J; bases unmatched to any gene: 7. CDR3 loop: CASSPPDRAYNEQFF. The CDR3 bases are TGTGCCAGCAGTCCCCCGGACAGGGCTTACAATGAGCAGTTCTTC.

Turning to this clone: The same CDR3 also results from other DNA sequences found in this sample. The J gene is TRBJ1-1, the V gene TRBV28, with D unclear. Trimming pared 5 bases from V and 0 bases from J, leaving 4 bases between. Germline V gives CDR1 MDHEN, CDR2 SYDVKM. The CDR3 has 12 residues. The CDR3 loop reads CASSRLNTEAFF. The CDR3 nucleotides are TGTGCCAGCAGTCGATTGAACACTGAAGCTTTCTTT.

J is TRBJ1-1 and V is TRBV19, with 9 bases fitting TRBD1. The V gene end was trimmed by 6 bases and the J gene end by 3 bases; junction bases not matched to a gene: 5. The CDR3 is 14 amino acids. CDR1 is LNHDA and CDR2 is SQIVND in the germline V gene (reference sequence). DNA of the CDR3: TGTGCCAGTAGAGAGACAGGGGGAGACACTGAAGCTTTCTTT. Protein sequence: CASRETGGDTEAFF.

The chain employs TRBV5-5 and TRBJ2-1, with TRBD2 identical over 9 bases. The CDR3 loop spans 15 amino acids. From germline, CDR1 is SGHKS and CDR2 YYEKEE (reference sequence). J lost 6 bases, V lost 3 bases, and 7 bases had no gene match. The CDR3 loop is CASSYLAGVINEQFF. The CDR3 coding sequence is TGTGCCAGCAGCTATTTAGCGGGAGTCATCAATGAGCAGTTCTTC.

CDR3 loop: CASSHPTDTEAFF. The CDR3 region has the DNA TGCGCCAGCAGCCACCCGACTGATACAGAAGCTTTCTTT. The J gene is TRBJ1-1, the V gene TRBV5-1; D gene unclear. This CDR3 is built from 13 residues. Germline V gene sequence: CDR1 SGHRS, CDR2 YFSETQ. V lost 4 bases, J lost 8 bases, and 15 bases lay in between.

This clone was detected once. The same CDR3 can be traced to other DNA sequences in this sample. This chain connects TRBV6-5 to TRBJ1-1, with 7 bases aligning to TRBD1. With 6 bases clipped from V and 1 base from J, the junction kept 2 bases outside the gene matches. Germline-derived CDR1 and CDR2 are MNHEY and SVGAGI. The CDR3 loop spans 13 amino acids. CDR3 coding DNA: TGTGCCAGCAGCAGACAGGGGAACACTGAAGCTTTCTTT. This gives the protein CASSRQGNTEAFF.

Points on this clone: The sample contains more than one DNA sequence encoding this CDR3. This chain joins TRBV9 and TRBJ2-1; 15 bases match TRBD2. V shed 0 bases and J 1 base; nucleotides not matched to a gene: 2. Germline assignment: CDR1 SGDLS and CDR2 YYNGEE. This CDR3 spans 18 amino acids. The CDR3 DNA follows: TGTGCCAGCAGCGTAGGGACTAGCGGGAGGGGGTCCTACAATGAGCAGTTCTTC. Amino acids: CASSVGTSGRGSYNEQFF.

The chain carries TRBV15 and TRBJ2-7; D gene uncertain. CDR3 length: 11 amino acids. The germline gives CDR1 LNHNV, CDR2 YYDKDF (reference sequence). Deletions cut 6 bases from V and 3 bases from J, with 6 bases between. The CDR3: CATSTHYEQYF. As DNA, the CDR3 is TGTGCCACCAGTACCCACTACGAGCAGTACTTC.

J is TRBJ1-2 and V is TRBV10-2; D is perhaps TRBD1 (5 bases). V lost 10 bases and J 7 bases, leaving 16 bases between the germline ends. The CDR3 is 12 amino acids. CDR1 is WSHSY, CDR2 SAAADI, per germline. CDR3 sequence: CATTGTVSGYTF. CDR3 bases: TGCGCCACTACCGGGACCGTCTCTGGCTACACCTTC.

The gene calls are TRBV7-3 and TRBJ2-7; 11 bases line up with TRBD1. The CDR3 has 13 amino acids. With V trimmed by 2 bases and J by 6 bases, 0 bases remained unmatched. Germline-derived CDR1 and CDR2 are SGHTA and FQGTGA. CDR3 nucleotides: TGTGCCAGCAGCTTAGGGACAGGGGGCGAGCAGTACTTC. This translates into CASSLGTGGEQYF.

The chain combines TRBV7-3 with TRBJ2-7; 7 nucleotides line up with TRBD1. The CDR3 is 15 amino acids. Germline-derived CDR1 and CDR2 are SGHTA and FQGTGA. V lost 5 bases to trimming and J lost 3 bases; unmatched junction nucleotides: 10. CDR3 amino acids: CASSPGNRGSYEQYF. The CDR3 DNA follows: TGTGCCAGCAGCCCCGGCAACAGGGGAAGCTACGAGCAGTACTTC.

V is TRBV28 and J is TRBJ2-7; D not resolved. The CDR3 covers 12 residues. The V gene's germline CDR1 is MDHEN and CDR2 SYDVKM. Trimming took 5 bases from V and 8 from J, leaving 13 bases between them. The CDR3 here is CASSATLGQQYF. CDR3 bases: TGTGCCAGCAGTGCCACCCTCGGTCAGCAGTACTTC.